Below, one T cell receptor beta chain is given with its context. Its antigen has not been determined. Base qualities are not recorded, but no much larger clone differs from it by a single base. The CDR3 numbers 14 residues from cysteine through phenylalanine. The CDR3 DNA has 42 bases and is translated from base 1. The germline V gene encodes CDR1 LGHDT and CDR2 YNNKEL (reference sequence). Trimming costs V 3 bases and J 0 bases, and their ends lie 5 bases apart. The data originate from a study of blood T cell repertoires in COVID-19 (dated by TCRdb to 2018 to 2021). Background on the whole study: Samples covering the acute and convalescent phases of COVID-19 were provided by collaborators in the United States, Italy and Spain. The material from the prospective study consisted of cDNA or gDNA derived from T cells, B-cell-depleted T cells, or PBMCs. Deeply sampled blood TCRbeta repertoires from subjects exposed to, actively infected with, or recovered from COVID-19 were included in the dataset. The repertoires were made available in a free public database intended to serve as a resource for research on the immune response to SARS-CoV-2. The samples were drawn from the first 160 participants of the ongoing ImmuneRACE study and from 1,254 subjects provided by 6 global collaborators. Nearly every sample came with metadata listing a de-identified subject ID, COVID-19 status, age in years and sex. Where available, HLA class I and class II types were obtained from metadata supplied by the sample provider rather than from assay-based typing.

In Seattle, one collaborating source enrolled patients while the infection was active and tracked those patients longitudinally over the course of disease. Collaborating institutions collected whole blood in K2EDTA tubes following their own protocols. Collaborator samples were shipped for TCRbeta analysis as frozen whole blood, isolated PBMCs, or DNA extracted from either sample type. TCRbeta CDR3 regions were amplified from genomic DNA by means of the immunoSEQ Assay, a bias-controlled multiplex PCR. In the paper's pipeline: Within the assay, amplification of reference gene primers was used to estimate how many nucleated cells each sample contained. Sequence reads were collapsed and filtered to measure the absolute abundance of every unique TCRbeta CDR3 rearrangement. Productive Simpson clonality was computed per sample as the square root of Simpson's diversity index over productive rearrangements. Not all clones reach the TCRdb copy of this immuneACCESS table, which keeps in-frame sequences only. Checked studies attribute under half of the gap to unresolved V genes and leave the rest unexplained. Clone size and the V and J calls come from that table; the DNA yielded D and trimming. This sample gives over 150,000 clones in total; around 86% of them show up just once. 0.55% to 0.6% of the sample is taken by the ten largest.

The investigation overall reported the following: The amount of clinical and demographic metadata varied by source and participant and was provided uncurated.

The source of this sequence is a man in his 60s with COVID-19, enrolled during active disease. The specimen was peripheral blood. The sequence links TRBV3-1 (or the pseudogene TRBV3-2) to TRBJ2-2; too little of a D gene remains to name it. The CDR3 sequence is CASSQSTNTGELFF. The sequenced DNA is TGTGCCAGCAGCCAGTCAACGAACACCGGGGAGCTGTTTTTT.